This T cell receptor beta chain was captured in a study of shared clonotypes between healthy human individuals. The table came from immunoSEQ multiplex PCR; TCRdb's copy has only in-frame clones and leaves some out. The sample shows 640,000 or so clones, about 78% of them seen only once. Remarks on this clone: A much more abundant neighbour one base away suggests this may be a read error. Other DNA variants within this sample encode the same CDR3.

The sequence was collected from a woman in her twenties or thirties in good health. What was sequenced was memory CD4+ T cells sorted from blood. Noted subset: CD45RA-negative fraction.

CDR3 in DNA: TGTGCCAGCAGCTCAACAGGGAACACTGAAGCTTTCTTT. Translation: CASSSTGNTEAFF. The chain has TRBV7-9 and TRBJ1-1, with D maybe TRBD1 (5 bases). V was pared by 4 bases and J by 1 base, with 7 bases between. The CDR3 totals 13 residues. The germline V gene has CDR1 SEHNR and CDR2 FQNEAQ (reference sequence).